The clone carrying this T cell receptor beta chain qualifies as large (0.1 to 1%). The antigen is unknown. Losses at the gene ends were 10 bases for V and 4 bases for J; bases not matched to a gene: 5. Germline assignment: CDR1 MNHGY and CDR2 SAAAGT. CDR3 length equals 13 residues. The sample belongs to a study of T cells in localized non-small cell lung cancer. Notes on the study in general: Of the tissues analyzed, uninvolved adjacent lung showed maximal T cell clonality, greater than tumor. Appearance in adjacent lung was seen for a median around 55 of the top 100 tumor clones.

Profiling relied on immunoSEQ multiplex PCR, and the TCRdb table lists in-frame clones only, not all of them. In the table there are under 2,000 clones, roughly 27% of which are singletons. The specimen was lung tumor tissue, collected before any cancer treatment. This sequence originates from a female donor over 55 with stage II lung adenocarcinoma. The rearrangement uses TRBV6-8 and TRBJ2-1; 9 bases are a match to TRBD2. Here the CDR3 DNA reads TGTGCCACCGGACTAGCGCATTACAATGAGCAGTTCTTC. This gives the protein CATGLAHYNEQFF.